Here is one T cell receptor beta chain with its context. The antigen is not known. The sample comes from a study of T cell repertoires in cytomegalovirus infection. Study in general: Selected CMV epitopes included recently identified HLA-C-restricted ones as well as well-studied HLA-B-restricted ones. Evidence of both CMV infection and a matching HLA type came from public TCR beta signatures.

MiXCR, run by TCRdb on the reads, gives a single entry per CDR3 protein. Here the sample spans 450,000 to 600,000 distinct CDR3 sequences, about two fifths being singletons. Study results and limitations: Frequencies of public TCR beta families were cumulated, and this identified carriers of CMV plus the relevant HLA.

Germline CDR1 SGHVT, CDR2 SQSDAQ. CDR3 length: 19 residues. V shed 1 base and J shed 0 bases, with 16 bases lying between them. The sequence derives from a human donor in good health (CMV status not recorded). Some clones in this sample may be carry-over from other donors' samples. V usage is TRBV7-4 and J usage is TRBJ2-6, with D perhaps TRBD1 (5 bases). The sample was cultured PBMCs, taken from culture after CMV antigen stimulation. This chain's CDR3 is CASSLGDGRVDSGANVLTF. Here the CDR3 DNA reads TGTGCCAGCAGCTTAGGGGATGGCAGGGTGGACTCTGGGGCCAACGTCCTGACTTTC. Supplemented by reference TRBV7-4 and TRBJ2-6, the full variable domain reads GAGVSQSPRYKVAKRGRDVALRCDSISGHVTLYWYRQTLGQGSEVLTYSQSDAQRDKSGRPSGRFSAERPERSVSTLKIQRTEQGDSAVYLCASSLGDGRVDSGANVLTFGAGSRLTVL.